This T cell receptor (beta chain) was captured in a study of blood T cells in healthy people across ages. The CDR3 spans 12 residues. CDR1 PRHDT and CDR2 FYEKMQ come from the germline V gene (reference sequence). The V end was cut by 4 bases, the J end by 7 bases, with 10 bases between. Together with a sample-barcoded 5' primer, a J-beta primer mix was included in a second PCR lasting about 7 to 11 cycles. TCRdb redid the calling of the 5' RACE reads with MiXCR, one entry per CDR3 protein. The table shows around 1,100,000 distinct CDR3 sequences, with roughly two fifths occurring only once. This clonotype was seen more than once but under ten times.

The material sequenced was blood. The sequence came from a man aged 18 to 30 in good health. The gene calls are TRBV13 and TRBJ1-1; perhaps TRBD1 as D (5 bases). CDR3 sequence (DNA): TGTGCCAGCAGCTGGACGGGACGTGAAGCTTTCTTT. The encoded protein is CASSWTGREAFF.